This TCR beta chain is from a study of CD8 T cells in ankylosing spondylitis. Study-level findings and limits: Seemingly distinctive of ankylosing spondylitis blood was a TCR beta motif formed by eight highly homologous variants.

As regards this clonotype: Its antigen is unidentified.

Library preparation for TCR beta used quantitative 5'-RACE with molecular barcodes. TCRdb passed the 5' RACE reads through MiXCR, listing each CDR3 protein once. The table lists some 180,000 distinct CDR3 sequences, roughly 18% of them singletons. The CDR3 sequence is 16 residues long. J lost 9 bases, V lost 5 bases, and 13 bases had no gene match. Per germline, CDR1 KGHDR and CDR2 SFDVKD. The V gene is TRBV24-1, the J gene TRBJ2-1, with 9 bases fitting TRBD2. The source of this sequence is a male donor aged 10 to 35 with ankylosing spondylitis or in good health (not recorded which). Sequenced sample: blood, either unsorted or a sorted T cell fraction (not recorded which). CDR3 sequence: CATSVTLAGGPGEQFF. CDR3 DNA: TGTGCCACCAGTGTTACCCTGGCGGGAGGGCCCGGTGAGCAGTTCTTC.